These T cell receptor beta chains were read from a single sample in a study of CD8 T cells in Susac syndrome. TCRdb redid the calling of the immunoSEQ multiplex PCR reads with MiXCR, one entry per CDR3 protein. The repertoire holds about 76,000 distinct CDR3 sequences, with roughly 90% as singletons. Source material: CD8+ T cells from PBMCs. The source is a human donor with multiple sclerosis. Each CDR3 is given with its conserved first and last residue. The D gene is left open where the match is weak. Rows give clone size only sometimes, using once, few, many, or a class for an expanded clone.

j_call,clone_size,d_call,v_call,cdr3_aa,cdr3_nt
TRBJ2-7,.,.,TRBV4-3,CASSQDWAQNYEQYF,TGCGCCAGCAGCCAAGACTGGGCTCAAAACTACGAGCAGTACTTC
TRBJ1-1,.,.,TRBV19,CASSMGVLTEAFF,TGTGCCAGTAGTATGGGGGTTTTGACTGAAGCTTTCTTT
TRBJ1-2,.,.,TRBV3-1,CASSQGSALYGYTF,TGTGCCAGCAGCCAAGGGTCGGCTTTATATGGCTACACCTTC
TRBJ2-5,.,TRBD2,TRBV27,CASGTSGSTQETQYF,TGTGCCAGCGGGACTAGCGGGTCTACACAAGAGACCCAGTACTTC
TRBJ1-1,.,.,TRBV3-1,CASSQVLTTEAFF,TGTGCCAGCAGCCAAGTTCTAACCACTGAAGCTTTCTTT
TRBJ2-2,.,TRBD1,TRBV2,CASVSQGVGELFF,TGTGCCAGCGTTTCACAGGGGGTCGGGGAGCTGTTTTTT
TRBJ2-1,.,TRBD2,TRBV11-1,CASSPGTSSYNEQFF,TGTGCCAGCAGCCCCGGGACTAGCTCCTACAATGAGCAGTTCTTC
TRBJ2-7,.,.,TRBV9,CASSYLTSDKEQYF,TGTGCCAGCAGCTACCTAACGTCAGACAAAGAGCAGTACTTC
TRBJ1-2,once,.,TRBV4-1,CASSQWTDSYGYTF,TGCGCCAGCAGCCAATGGACAGACAGCTATGGCTACACCTTC
TRBJ1-5,.,TRBD1,TRBV6-5,CASRQGISNQPQHF,TGTGCCAGCAGACAGGGGATAAGCAATCAGCCCCAGCATTTT
TRBJ2-6,.,.,TRBV7-6,CASSRIGHDSGANVLTF,TGTGCCAGCAGCCGAATCGGACACGACTCTGGGGCCAACGTCCTGACTTTC
TRBJ2-1,.,TRBD2,TRBV7-9,CASSRPRGAGGNEQFF,TGTGCCAGCAGCCGCCCGCGGGGGGCCGGGGGAAATGAGCAGTTCTTC
TRBJ2-3,.,.,TRBV6-5,CASSYGPWGTSTDTQYF,TGTGCCAGCAGTTACGGGCCTTGGGGGACTTCCACAGATACGCAGTATTTT
TRBJ2-5,.,.,TRBV27,CASSLAQPGTQYF,TGTGCCAGCAGTTTGGCACAGCCTGGGACCCAGTACTTC
TRBJ2-3,.,TRBD2,TRBV7-3,CASSSGRGGRGTDTQYF,TGTGCCAGCAGCTCCGGCCGGGGGGGGCGGGGCACAGATACGCAGTATTTT
TRBJ2-7,.,.,TRBV11-2,CASSSRTDEQYF,TGTGCCAGCAGCTCAAGGACAGACGAGCAGTACTTC
TRBJ1-1,.,.,TRBV9,CASSVGSQGKDTEAFF,TGTGCCAGCAGCGTAGGGTCCCAAGGGAAGGACACTGAAGCTTTCTTT
TRBJ2-3,.,TRBD2,TRBV2,CASSGQRGLTIASTDTQYF,TGTGCCAGCAGTGGACAGCGGGGGCTTACCATAGCCAGCACAGATACGCAGTATTTT
TRBJ2-5,.,.,TRBV9,CASSEGHSSGETQYF,TGTGCCAGCAGCGAGGGACACTCTTCTGGGGAGACCCAGTACTTC
TRBJ2-1,.,.,TRBV7-8,CASGPAVSHNEQFF,TGTGCCAGCGGTCCAGCGGTCTCCCACAATGAGCAGTTCTTC
TRBJ2-7,.,TRBD1,TRBV12-3/TRBV12-4,CASSYGDRAYEQYF,TGTGCCAGCAGTTACGGGGACAGGGCCTACGAGCAGTACTTC
TRBJ1-4,.,TRBD1,TRBV18,CASSPRRETGGAPRPNEKLFF,TGTGCCAGCTCACCGCGAAGAGAAACAGGGGGCGCCCCCCGCCCTAATGAAAAACTGTTTTTT
TRBJ2-7,.,.,TRBV3-1,CASRGGSFPYEQYF,TGTGCCAGCAGGGGCGGGTCATTCCCCTACGAGCAGTACTTC
TRBJ2-2,.,.,TRBV3-1,CASSQITGIANTGELFF,TGTGCCAGCAGCCAAATCACAGGGATAGCGAACACCGGGGAGCTGTTTTTT
TRBJ2-1,.,.,TRBV28,CASSPGLINEQFF,TGTGCCAGCAGTCCCGGGCTGATCAATGAGCAGTTCTTC
TRBJ2-2,.,.,TRBV9,CASSPWEGELFF,TGTGCCAGCAGCCCCTGGGAGGGGGAGCTGTTTTTT
TRBJ2-1,.,.,TRBV10-1,CASSDGLHNEQFF,TGCGCCAGCAGTGATGGACTCCACAATGAGCAGTTCTTC
TRBJ2-7,.,TRBD1,TRBV30,CAWSVRDRIHEQYF,TGTGCCTGGAGTGTTCGGGACAGGATCCACGAGCAGTACTTC
TRBJ2-7,once,TRBD2,TRBV20-1,CSAFLGLAGGRNEQYF,TGCAGTGCTTTCCTCGGACTAGCGGGAGGAAGGAACGAGCAGTACTTC
TRBJ2-2,.,.,TRBV19,CASSRQAGGELFF,TGTGCCAGTAGTCGACAGGCCGGCGGGGAGCTGTTTTTT
TRBJ2-7,.,.,TRBV7-6,CASSLTEGPEQYF,TGTGCCAGCAGCTTAACCGAGGGGCCCGAGCAGTACTTC
TRBJ2-7,.,.,TRBV19,CASSFGQGGNYEQYF,TGTGCCAGTAGTTTCGGACAGGGAGGGAACTACGAGCAGTACTTC
TRBJ2-2,once,.,TRBV7-6,CASSSWAPTGELFF,TGTGCCAGCAGCTCCTGGGCTCCCACCGGGGAGCTGTTTTTT
TRBJ2-3,once,TRBD2,TRBV9,CASSKSGGSTDTQYF,TGTGCCAGCAGCAAAAGCGGGGGCAGCACAGATACGCAGTATTTT
TRBJ2-7,few,.,TRBV30,CAWTTRRDLYEQYF,TGTGCCTGGACTACTAGGAGAGACCTCTACGAGCAGTACTTC
TRBJ1-1,.,.,TRBV20-1,CSASRGPRMNTEAFF,TGCAGTGCTAGTAGGGGTCCCCGTATGAACACTGAAGCTTTCTTT
TRBJ2-1,.,TRBD1,TRBV30,CAWDPGTGDYNEQFF,TGTGCCTGGGATCCCGGGACAGGTGACTACAATGAGCAGTTCTTC
TRBJ2-1,.,.,TRBV21-1,CASSAPRAGGVNEQFF,TGTGCCAGCAGCGCCCCCAGGGCGGGAGGTGTAAATGAGCAGTTCTTC
TRBJ2-2,.,TRBD2,TRBV28,CASRGLAPTGELFF,TGTGCCAGCAGGGGACTAGCGCCCACCGGGGAGCTGTTTTTT
TRBJ2-1,.,TRBD2,TRBV6-1,CATTLAGFIDEQFF,TGTGCCACTACACTAGCGGGGTTTATAGATGAGCAGTTCTTC
TRBJ2-7,.,.,TRBV5-4,CASSGPGTNSYEQYF,TGTGCCAGCAGCGGGCCCGGCACTAATTCCTACGAGCAGTACTTC
TRBJ2-7,.,TRBD2,TRBV20-1,CSARDSRDYRGEQYF,TGCAGTGCTAGAGACAGCCGGGACTACCGCGGCGAGCAGTACTTC
TRBJ2-2,.,.,TRBV12-3/TRBV12-4,CASSFQTGLLIANTGELFF,TGTGCCAGCAGTTTTCAAACGGGACTCCTTATTGCGAACACCGGGGAGCTGTTTTTT
TRBJ2-7,few,TRBD2,TRBV4-3,CASSPHRTSSYEQYF,TGCGCCAGCAGCCCTCACAGGACTAGCTCCTACGAGCAGTACTTC
TRBJ2-7,.,TRBD1,TRBV4-3,CASSQRTGMEQYF,TGCGCCAGCAGCCAGAGGACAGGGATGGAACAGTACTTC
TRBJ1-2,.,TRBD1,TRBV12-3/TRBV12-4,CASSRQGNYGYTF,TGTGCCAGCAGCAGACAGGGAAACTATGGCTACACCTTC
TRBJ2-5,.,TRBD2,TRBV27,CASSLKKRAGGRGETQYF,TGTGCCAGCAGCTTAAAGAAAAGAGCGGGGGGGCGTGGGGAGACCCAGTACTTC
TRBJ1-1,.,.,TRBV23-1,CASSQSLSGSAFF,TGCGCCAGCAGTCAATCTTTGTCAGGGTCGGCTTTCTTT
TRBJ2-2,once,.,TRBV25-1,CASRGVTGELFF,TGTGCCAGCAGGGGAGTAACCGGGGAGCTGTTTTTT
TRBJ2-3,.,TRBD1,TRBV6-5,CASSYTTGHADTQYF,TGTGCCAGCAGTTACACGACAGGGCACGCAGATACGCAGTATTTT
TRBJ2-1,.,.,TRBV12-3/TRBV12-4,CASSGGEQFF,TGTGCCAGCAGTGGCGGTGAGCAGTTCTTC
TRBJ2-7,.,TRBD2,TRBV12-3/TRBV12-4,CASTRGRGYEQYF,TGTGCCAGCACTCGCGGGAGGGGGTACGAGCAGTACTTC
TRBJ1-1,once,TRBD1,TRBV12-3/TRBV12-4,CASSSLDRGISEAFF,TGTGCCAGCAGTTCCCTGGACAGGGGGATTTCCGAAGCTTTCTTT
TRBJ1-5,.,TRBD1,TRBV12-3/TRBV12-4,CASSFGVGTGIGQPQHF,TGTGCCAGCAGTTTTGGGGTTGGGACAGGGATTGGACAGCCCCAGCATTTT